This T cell receptor (beta chain) appears in the sequencing data of a study of cytomegalovirus exposure and HLA in healthy donors (dated by TCRdb to about 2017). General notes on the study: In an earlier analysis of under 750 of the donors, 250 to 350 Gb of sequence data and about 110 million unique TCR beta sequences from roughly 190 million T cells were reported. An early release covering 550 to 650 HLA-typed donors comprised about 290 gigabases of sequencing data and approximately 80 million unique TCR sequences. The genetic ancestry cluster associated with self-reported Caucasian donors included over 65% of the roughly 360 genotyped donors. The study aimed to test whether cataloging public T cell receptors could reveal signatures of past pathogen exposure. The study profiled the T cell repertoires of fewer than 850 subjects by immunosequencing and related them to cytomegalovirus serostatus. A separate validation cohort of roughly 130 different subjects was used in addition to the roughly 720-subject first cohort. The study combined high-throughput TCR immunosequencing, statistical association of individual TCRs with disease status, and machine learning to predict cytomegalovirus infection status. A later analysis re-analyzed previously published TCR beta repertoires from 660 or so donors and added high-resolution HLA genotyping to study TCR occurrence patterns. Rather than drawing on any new phenotypic data, the later analysis identified candidate immune exposures from TCR beta sequences and the way those sequences occurred across donors. An earlier analysis of some 500 of the donors applied high-throughput TCR beta sequencing to assess whether each TCR beta V gene segment acted as functional or pseudogenic. Donor age, sex, ethnicity and CMV serostatus were compiled together with the repertoire data. Genome-wide SNP genotypes for about three fifths of the 666 donors were used in a later genetic analysis, which treated that subset as a discovery cohort. Every repertoire in the discovery cohort had been generated on one and the same sequencing platform. HLA typing included class I and class II loci at four-digit resolution. The number of typed donors differed by locus: 629-630 for A, B, C, DRB1 and DQB1; 522 for DQA1; 606 for DPA1; and 400 to 480 for DPB1. Because of strong linkage in the cohort, roughly five DR-DQ haplotypes were treated as single units for association and clustering. Across about 370 genotyped donors of the cohort, an average of roughly 230,000 unique TCR beta nucleotide sequences per donor were sequenced, and roughly 18% of those sequences were non-productive. On the study overall, not on this receptor specifically: A later analysis reported that several top co-occurrence clusters appeared linked to parvovirus B19, influenza, CMV and Epstein-Barr virus. An earlier analysis of approximately 590 of the donors showed that most TCR beta V segments appeared in productive rearrangements either about 90% or about 30% of the time, which broadly matched IMGT annotations. The classifier was reported to diagnose cytomegalovirus status with high specificity and sensitivity in both the original cohort and the validation cohort. In a later genetic analysis, fewer N-insertions in productive TCRs were reported among donors in an Asian-associated ancestry cluster than the roughly 670-donor mean. Compared with equally common non-associated chains, HLA-associated TCR beta chains in a later analysis were more clonally expanded and had lower generation probabilities. The authors suggested that the approach could potentially be extended to other disease states and immunological phenotypes. Because counts were too low, roughly 17 rarely observed V segments, including chromosome 9 orphons, were left out of the earlier analysis of over 550 of the donors. Across donors, most TCR sequences were observed very rarely, whereas some public TCRs were present in many individuals. In vitro tests confirmed that a few of the cytomegalovirus-associated TCR beta chains recognize cytomegalovirus antigens. The study gave a list of more than 150 TCR beta chains associated with cytomegalovirus. In a later analysis, some 18,000 TCR beta sequences were associated with specific HLA alleles at a false discovery rate of 0.05. Sequencing depth was assumed to be roughly uniform across donors in the presence/absence analyses, though that assumption may not hold. When HLA alleles, especially DR and DQ, strongly co-occurred, TCR associations were difficult to assign to individual alleles. V-gene and J-gene trimming of TCR beta chains was associated with a missense DCLRE1C variant in a later genetic analysis, and the association was replicated in an independent cohort. The sequencing pipeline was judged likely to have produced a cluster of highly shared sequence variants as a technical artifact. Linkage disequilibrium might explain the correlated functional status among segregating V segments, but an unknown experimental factor could not be excluded. HLA typing was unavailable for some donors at each locus, so association tests used only the typed subset. In this cohort, only TCR beta chains were sequenced, and detectable features were limited by the absence of alpha or paired-chain data. In a later analysis, most CMV-associated TCR beta chains were found to appear HLA-restricted, with HLA associations seemingly driven largely by CMV exposure. A further reported finding was that TCR beta sequences accurately predicted the HLA-A and HLA-B alleles for most subjects in the first cohort. For the cohort, immune exposure information was limited to CMV serostatus. In a later analysis, TCR association rates were found to vary across HLA loci, with the most associated TCRs seen for DRB1 alleles and the fewest for HLA-C alleles. Some IMGT-functional V segments, including TRBV6-2 and TRBV6-3, could not be told apart with the 87-base-pair reads, so those segments were excluded.

The germline V gene (reference sequence) gives CDR1 as SGHNT and CDR2 as YYREEE. The CDR3 spans 14 residues, from the cysteine through the phenylalanine. Solely the CDR3 DNA is kept, with 42 bases framed from the first base. The junction carries 8 bases between V and J, which are trimmed by 1 base and 0 bases respectively. The library was produced with the immunoSEQ multiplex PCR assay. The multiplex PCR relied on a mix of 60 forward primers for TCR Vbeta segments and 13 reverse primers for TCR Jbeta segments. Amplification of the CDR3 region of rearranged TCR beta genes was performed with a multiplex PCR assay on genomic DNA. The Illumina HiSeq System was used to sequence the amplified TCR beta libraries as 87-base-pair reads. The authors' analysis ran thus. A later analysis counted about 76 million unique TCR beta chains across the approximately 700 repertoires, and around 12 million of these chains were shared by at least two donors. Raw reads were error-corrected and collapsed into unique sequences by a nearest-neighbor algorithm in which closely related sequences were merged to remove PCR and sequencing errors. V, D and J gene segments were assigned by aligning CDR3 sequences to IMGT reference sequences. Each retained sequence needed at least a six-nucleotide match to both a V gene segment and a J gene segment. A rearrangement was called productive if the CDR3 had no stop codons and remained in frame with V and J, and every other rearrangement was called non-productive. Following IMGT convention, CDR3 was defined as the stretch from the second conserved V-encoded cysteine to the conserved J-encoded phenylalanine. The earlier analysis of a few hundred of the donors excluded any sequence lacking an unambiguous match to a single V gene segment. In an earlier analysis of several hundred of the donors, V segments were called functional above 56.7% productive rearrangements and were called segregating when the between-donor standard deviation exceeded 5%. To diagnose cytomegalovirus status from the catalog of TCR beta chain sequences, a statistical classification framework was built. In a later analysis, V and J genes were assigned by comparing TCR nucleotide sequences against IMGT/GENE-DB human TR gene sequences. In a later analysis, CDR3 sequences and most-parsimonious VDJ recombination scenarios were assigned using the TCRdist pipeline. In a later analysis, each TCR beta chain was defined by its CDR3 amino acid sequence together with its V-gene family, and reads lacking a unique V-gene family were excluded. A later analysis removed over 500 highly shared, low-generation-probability nucleotide sequences to deal with suspected cross-contamination and a sequencing artifact. In a later analysis, a clonal expansion index for each public chain was calculated from normalized within-repertoire ranks of inferred template counts. A later analysis computed generation probabilities with a VDJ recombination model fitted to out-of-frame rearrangements, and checked the results against IGoR. In a later analysis, TCR-TCR, TCR-HLA and TCR-CMV co-occurrence was scored with hypergeometric tests, and a repertoire-size bias correction was applied to TCR pairs. In a later analysis, false discovery rates were estimated by permuting HLA or CMV assignments 20 times. In a later analysis, co-occurring TCRs were grouped using DBSCAN, with TCRdist sequence similarity added in when clustering inside HLA-allele-positive subsets. Co-occurrence clustering excluded repertoires with fewer than 30,000 or more than 120,000 public chains, plus five with anomalous nucleotide sharing. Sourced from immuneACCESS, this table was stored by TCRdb with only in-frame sequences that have V and J called. A share of the clones is absent; for the studies checked, an unresolved V gene accounts for under half, and the remainder has no known explanation. V, J and clone size reflect that table, while D and trimming were determined from the DNA. The sample table records about 100,000 clones; roughly 70% of these occur just once. Jointly, the top ten make up over 9.5% of the sample.

About this clone: Its recognized antigen is unknown. There are no base qualities to consult, and no much larger clone falls within one base.

The cohort was made up of under 800 healthy bone marrow donors. At the time of sampling, every cohort member was nominally healthy, though immune exposures that went unrecorded were likely present. The donor was CMV seronegative and belonged to the group of around 400 seronegative cohort members. A peripheral blood sample was collected from each donor, and TCR beta sequencing was performed on peripheral blood mononuclear cells. Genomic DNA extraction from the blood cell samples was performed with the Qiagen DNeasy Blood Extraction Kit. This receptor chain uses TRBV5-4 and TRBJ2-7; no D gene call is confident. This receptor was obtained from a man in his fifties in good health and CMV-seronegative. Sequencing used PBMCs. The bases read TGTGCCAGCAGCTTGTACAGTTCCTCCTACGAGCAGTACTTC. It specifies CASSLYSSSYEQYF.